The source of this T cell receptor beta chain is a study of Ad26.COV2.S vaccination and SARS-CoV-2 variants. Study-wide background: Intramuscular Ad26.COV2.S doses were given once or twice, 56 days apart. Whole-study findings and limits: Spike-specific TCR breadth ran higher among vaccine recipients than placebo recipients.

The CDR3 sequence is 15 residues long. CDR1 MGHRA and CDR2 YSYEKL come from the germline V gene. Deletions cut 0 bases from V and 7 bases from J, with 15 bases between. As to treatment: some 19 received Ad26.COV2.S at low or high dose, single or two shots; about 5 received placebo; per-sample allocation not given. All samples were drawn on day 63, counting from the first vaccine or placebo injection. Immunization relied on an Ad26 vector, which expressed Wuhan-strain SARS-CoV-2 spike. Points on this clone: Its target is not known.

Assay: immunoSEQ multiplex PCR; the TCRdb copy retains only in-frame clones and omits some. Among around 340,000 clones listed, around 88% were seen once. The sequence was collected from a person between 18 and 60 years old who received the Ad26.COV2.S COVID-19 vaccine or a placebo. The sample in question was peripheral blood, obtained in a trial of Ad26.COV2.S vaccine versus placebo. The chain joins TRBV4-1 to TRBJ2-5, with a tentative D call TRBD1 (6 bases). Here the CDR3 DNA reads TGCGCCAGCAGCCAAGAAGCAGGGGTTAAGGTGACCCAGTACTTC. This encodes CASSQEAGVKVTQYF.